The T cell receptor beta chain under discussion was sequenced for a study of human T cells and chemical hapten exposure (dated by TCRdb to about 2021). Concerning the study at large: For sensitization, 2% DPC in acetone was applied to a roughly 2 cm by roughly 2 cm area of upper inner arm skin. Throughout the roughly 26-week study period, patients were also given weekly therapeutic DPC doses on the scalp. Patch testing was performed on the upper back with Finn chambers containing 0.01% DPC, and the patch tests were scored after 6 days according to International Contact Dermatitis Research Group standards. The mostly female patient cohort included alopecia areata with under or over 50% scalp involvement, alopecia totalis and alopecia universalis. Libraries were pooled for sequencing, and per-sample TCR yields varied mainly because of small differences in library volumes within the pool. This study followed changes in the peripheral blood TCR repertoire in vivo during primary and secondary sensitization of alopecia patients to the hapten diphenylcyclopropenone (DPC). Blood samples were taken from patients before sensitization (week 0) and at 2, 6 and about 24 weeks after DPC sensitization. Blood for TCR sequencing was provided by twenty-nine alopecia patients at one to four time points (pre-sensitization, 2, 6 and 24 weeks). Overall study outcomes, separate from this receptor: Compared with pre-sensitization or healthy control sets, expanded TCRs formed significantly more large CDR3 similarity clusters, which is consistent with antigen-driven responses. The number of TCRs above 1 in 1000 frequency did not change with DPC sensitization; there was no evidence of global repertoire structure alterations. The number of PT1 expanded TCRs positively correlated with patch test score, significant at thresholds 8, 16 and 32 but not 4. Alopecia, a presumed autoimmune disease, was present in all patients, so the immune response of the patients might differ from that of healthy individuals. After repeated subsampling, the strength of the expansion versus patch-test correlation and the threshold at which it became significant changed.

About this clonotype: Its antigen is unknown. No base quality values were provided; no much bigger clone lies one nucleotide off.

The library was built by means of RACE. TCRdb records NextSeq 500 as the sequencer. During library preparation, unique molecular identifiers were attached to individual cDNA molecules so that TCRs could be counted in a quantitative, reproducible way. Both TCR alpha and TCR beta chains were sequenced from each blood RNA sample. In the authors' own workflow: The median number of TCRs per sample was approximately 98,000, ranging from roughly 23,224 to 700,000. V, J and CDR3 annotation of the TCR reads was performed with the Decombinator software suite. Every sample was subsampled to the same number of TCRs (28,000) for the PS versus PT1 abundance plots. Expanded TCRs were defined as absent before sensitization and observed at least eight times at the 2-week time point. TCRdb trimmed public reads at Q25 via fastp, called clones via MiXCR and kept in-frame beta chains. CDR3 protein sequences are deduplicated, and each keeps its most common genes and DNA. The V and J calls were not made by the authors but by TCRdb's processing. Here the sample has approximately 350,000 distinct CDR3 sequences; approximately 6.3% occur a single time. The top ten clonotypes cover roughly 7.9% of the sample.

Reading the label with the study, this specimen's time point is: patch test 1, 2 weeks after DPC sensitization. Explained via the paper, the treatment or condition label denotes: therapeutic diphenylcyclopropenone sensitization with weekly scalp DPC. Blood at each patch-test visit was drawn before the patch test was applied. Patients were considered eligible if aged 18 to 70, diagnosed with alopecia and deemed suitable for DPC therapy, and patients were excluded if pregnant. Total RNA was isolated from unfractionated whole blood collected in Tempus Blood RNA tubes. The CDR3 spans 13 residues, from the cysteine through the phenylalanine. Just CDR3 DNA is preserved here, 39 bases in frame from base 1. CDR1 and CDR2 are drawn from the germline V gene (reference sequence): LGHDT, YNNKEL. V is reduced by 1 base and J by 5 bases, leaving a spacing of 8 bases between them.

Material: whole blood, obtained in connection with sensitization to the hapten diphenylcyclopropenone (DPC). This sequence was found in a woman in her late teens or twenties with alopecia areata. Some clones in this sample may be carry-over from other donors' samples. Rearrangement joined TRBV3-1 to TRBJ1-2; too little of a D gene remains to name it. Here is the DNA: TGTGCCAGCAGCCAAGCTGCAGTATATGGCTACACCTTC. It specifies CASSQAAVYGYTF.